The 16 T cell receptor beta chains reported below all come from one sample, sequenced in a study of Graves' ophthalmopathy and Graves' hyperthyroidism (dated by TCRdb to the late 2010s). The sample was run on an Illumina HiSeq 2000. For repertoire sequencing, the TCR beta CDR3 regions were amplified from RNA transcripts. HTBI primers and the Qiagen OneStep RT-PCR kit were used in a first-round RT-PCR, which was followed by a second-round multiplex PCR, size selection and purification. The public sequencing data were trimmed at Q25 with fastp and processed into clonotypes with MiXCR by TCRdb, which kept only in-frame beta chains. Rows matching on CDR3 protein sequence are summarized as one entry with the most common DNA and genes. Across this sample there are around 600,000 distinct CDR3 sequences, with about two fifths seen only once. The ten largest clones represent about 3.3% of the sample. The source material was peripheral blood. These receptors all stem from an adult man with Graves' ophthalmopathy.

This clonotype occurred many times. The chain combines TRBV20-1 with TRBJ1-3; D is uncertain. Trimming left V 0 bases short and J 3 bases short, with 9 bases between. The CDR3 totals 14 residues. Germline V lookup: CDR1 DFQATT, CDR2 SNEGSKA (reference sequence). The CDR3 DNA sequence: TGCAGTGCTAGAGATCCGTCTGATGGAAACACCATATATTTT. It yields the protein CSARDPSDGNTIYF.

In its sample, this clonotype was seen a few times. At one of its ends the junction is not consistent with the germline gene, which may arise from a read error. The V and J genes are TRBV7-2 and TRBJ1-4; 9 nucleotides match TRBD1. The CDR3 loop spans 16 amino acids. The germline CDR1 and CDR2 sequences are SGHTA and FQGNSA. CDR3 in DNA: TGCGCCAGCAGCCAAGAAGGGGACAGGGCGTCTGAAAAACTGTTTTTT. Amino acid sequence: CASSQEGDRASEKLFF.

This rearrangement joins TRBV25-1 to TRBJ1-1; no definite D call. V lost 1 base and J lost 8, with 14 bases in between. This CDR3 comprises 14 residues. In germline, CDR1 is MGHDK, CDR2 SYGVNS. CDR3 bases: TGTGCCAGCAGTGAATTAGGAGGGTCCGGGGAAGCTTTCTTT. Amino acid sequence: CASSELGGSGEAFF.

This clonotype showed up many times. The chain carries TRBV20-1 and TRBJ1-2; D call uncertain. The CDR3 has 18 amino acids. CDR1 is DFQATT, CDR2 SNEGSKA, per germline (reference sequence). V was trimmed by 0 bases and J by 2 bases, leaving 22 bases between them. The CDR3 coding sequence is TGCAGTGCTAGAGATCAGAGTGGCAGCCTAACGAAAAACTATGGCTACACCTTC. This sequence encodes CSARDQSGSLTKNYGYTF.

This clonotype has a count of ten or more. The chain uses TRBV20-1 and TRBJ2-7, with 10 bases that match TRBD2. Looked up from germline, CDR1 is DFQATT and CDR2 is SNEGSKA (reference sequence). The CDR3 contains 14 residues. Unmatched junction bases numbered 10, after V lost 5 bases and J lost 6 bases. CDR3 nucleotides: TGCAGTGCTGGACCACTAGCGGGAAGGGGCGAGCAGTACTTC. This gives the protein CSAGPLAGRGEQYF.

For the CDR3, the DNA is TGCAGTGCTGTTCGAGGCTTGACTGAAAATGAAAAACTGTTTTTT. It encodes CSAVRGLTENEKLFF. The V gene is TRBV20-1, the J gene TRBJ1-4; D not certain. The CDR3 contains 15 residues. The V and J ends lost 5 bases and 5 bases respectively, with 18 bases between them. In germline, CDR1 is DFQATT, CDR2 SNEGSKA (reference sequence).

Comment on this clonotype: Here the CDR3 omits its conserved ending phenylalanine or tryptophan, so a read error is the likely source. The DNA is left out, because the CDR3 cannot be placed on it with certainty; the CDR3 is given as TCRdb lists it. The rearrangement uses TRBV29-1 and TRBJ1-4; the tabulated D call, TRBD1, remains unverified against the DNA. Inclusive of both ends, the CDR3 amounts to 9 amino acids. CDR1 SQVTM and CDR2 ANQGSEA come from the germline V gene. The CDR3 here is CSVGSRDTL.

The CDR3, as DNA: TGTGCCAGCAGCGTTAGACAGAGTTCGACCCAATTCTACGAGCAGTACTTC. Translation gives CASSVRQSSTQFYEQYF. The chain combines TRBV10-3 with TRBJ2-7; D is perhaps TRBD1 (5 bases). The CDR3 length is 17 residues. Germline V lookup: CDR1 ENHRY, CDR2 SYGVKD. Trimming took 10 bases from V and 3 from J, leaving 28 bases between them.

The sample holds a few counts of this clonotype. The chain joins TRBV20-1 to TRBJ1-1, with TRBD1 identical over 10 bases. V was pared by 6 bases and J by 4 bases, with 14 bases of the junction left unmatched. Germline CDR1 and CDR2: DFQATT and SNEGSKA (reference sequence). The CDR3 is 16 amino acids. CDR3 coding DNA: TGCAGTGCCAGGCCGGGACAGGGGTTTCTCGGCACTGAAGCTTTCTTT. Translated: CSARPGQGFLGTEAFF.

The table lists this clonotype with a few counts. The chain carries TRBV4-3 and TRBJ1-6; TRBD1 matches at 8 bases. Losses at the gene ends were 6 bases for V and 7 bases for J; bases not matched to a gene: 11. The CDR3 sequence is 16 residues long. Per germline, CDR1 LGHNA and CDR2 YSLEER. Here the CDR3 DNA reads TGCGCCAGCAGGGTTGGGGTATCAGGGGGCAATTCACCCCTCCACTTT. It yields the protein CASRVGVSGGNSPLHF.

On this clonotype: The junction departs from the called germline gene at one end, perhaps through a read error. The rearrangement joins TRBV10-3 to TRBJ1-5; perhaps TRBD1 as D (5 bases). Germline V gene lookup returns CDR1 ENHRY and CDR2 SYGVKD. The CDR3 extends over 15 amino acids. The CDR3 DNA sequence: TGTGCCAGCAGTAAATGGGACGGATCCAATCAGCCCCAGCATTTT. Its protein product is CASSKWDGSNQPQHF.

The chain employs TRBV7-4 and TRBJ2-7; TRBD2 is a possible D gene (6 bases). Near its end, the DNA agrees better with TRBJ2-1, so the J call may be wrong. The germline gives CDR1 SGHVT, CDR2 SQSDAQ. This CDR3 has 16 residues. This CDR3 is CASSLAGGGTYNEQFF. As DNA, the CDR3 is TGTGCCAGCAGCTTAGCGGGAGGAGGGACCTACAATGAGCAGTTCTTC.

This clonotype has ten or more counts. The chain combines TRBV25-1 with TRBJ1-1; D is perhaps TRBD1 (5 bases). CDR3 length equals 13 residues. V was cut by 2 bases and J by 1 base, with 5 bases left in between. From germline, CDR1 is MGHDK and CDR2 SYGVNS. The CDR3 region is CASSEGGNTEAFF. The CDR3 DNA sequence: TGTGCCAGCAGTGAAGGGGGGAACACTGAAGCTTTCTTT.

The chain is built from TRBV5-6 and TRBJ1-4; 9 bases are a match to TRBD1. V trimming: 0 bases; J trimming: 7 bases; junction bases outside the gene matches: 7. Germline assignment: CDR1 SGHDT and CDR2 YYEEEE. The CDR3 length is 16 residues. This CDR3 is CASSLVPGQGSEKLFF. The CDR3 nucleotides read TGTGCCAGCAGCTTGGTACCGGGACAGGGTAGTGAAAAACTGTTTTTT.

This clonotype was counted once. Just one base apart from a much larger clone, this may be a read error. The final CDR3 position lacks the conserved phenylalanine or tryptophan, pointing to a likely read error. The chain is built from TRBV5-1 and TRBJ1-1; D is uncertain. CDR1 and CDR2 from the germline V gene are SGHRS and YFSETQ. The V and J ends lost 0 bases and 0 bases respectively, with 9 bases between them. The CDR3 is 15 amino acids. CDR3 protein: CASSLVGPMNTEAFL. CDR3 DNA: TGCGCCAGCAGCTTGGTAGGACCGATGAACACTGAAGCTTTCTTA.

This clonotype has just one count. V gene TRBV10-2 combines with J gene TRBJ2-7; perhaps TRBD1 as D (7 bases). V shed 6 bases and J shed 5 bases, with 17 bases lying between them. The CDR3 totals 14 residues. Per the germline V gene, CDR1 is WSHSY and CDR2 is SAAADI. For the CDR3, the DNA is TGCGCCAGCAGCGCCGTGGACAGGAGGGACGAGCAGTACTTC. Protein product: CASSAVDRRDEQYF.